One sample yielded the 18 T cell receptor beta chains listed below, sequenced in a study of shared clonotypes between healthy human individuals. Profiling relied on immunoSEQ multiplex PCR, and the TCRdb table lists in-frame clones only, not all of them. Of 2 million to 2.5 million clones detected, 85% to 95% appear once; the ten largest clones hold around 0.4%. The sequenced material came from naive CD4+ T cells from PBMCs. Subset noted: CD45RA+ positively selected. The receptors shown here come from a man between 18 and 29 years old in good health. Some clones in this sample may be carry-over from other donors' samples.

This clone was detected once. V is TRBV28 and J is TRBJ2-5; TRBD2 agrees at 10 bases. V lost 7 bases, J lost 2 bases, and 10 bases stayed unmatched. CDR1 and CDR2 from the germline V gene are MDHEN and SYDVKM. This CDR3 is built from 16 residues. The CDR3 DNA sequence: TGTGCCAGCACCTTTGGACTAGCGGCCCAGCAAGAGACCCAGTACTTC. Residues: CASTFGLAAQQETQYF.

V usage is TRBV11-2 and J usage is TRBJ2-3; D unresolved. V was cut by 3 bases and J by 6 bases, with 7 bases left in between. The CDR3 spans 12 residues. Germline CDR1 and CDR2: SGHAT and FQNNGV. CDR3 DNA: TGTGCCAGCAGCTTCCATGAGGATACGCAGTATTTT. It yields the protein CASSFHEDTQYF.

This rearrangement joins TRBV11-3 to TRBJ1-1; 10 bases match TRBD1. The germline V gene has CDR1 SGHNT and CDR2 YENEEA. This CDR3 comprises 16 residues. The V segment lost 5 bases and the J segment 0 bases; nucleotides outside the gene matches: 6. CDR3 region: CASSPGQGDMNTEAFF. The CDR3, as DNA: TGTGCCAGCAGCCCCGGACAGGGGGATATGAACACTGAAGCTTTCTTT. Full variable domain (remainder filled in from reference TRBV11-3 and TRBJ1-1): EAGVVQSPRYKIIEKKQPVAFWCNPISGHNTLYWYLQNLGQGPELLIRYENEEAVDDSQLPKDRFSAERLKGVDSTLKIQPAELGDSAVYLCASSPGQGDMNTEAFFGQGTRLTVV.

The genes are TRBV11-2 and TRBJ2-1; the D gene could be TRBD1 or TRBD2 (5 bases each). Germline values: CDR1 SGHAT, CDR2 FQNNGV. There are 17 residues in the CDR3. The V gene lost 6 bases and the J gene lost 0 bases, with 18 bases spanning the gap. The CDR3 region has the DNA TGTGCCAGCAGTTCCGGGACGGGTAAAAGCTCCTACAATGAGCAGTTCTTC. Encoded protein: CASSSGTGKSSYNEQFF.

The chain is built from TRBV2 and TRBJ2-5; D is ambiguous. This CDR3 region has 20 residues. V was shortened by 1 base and J by 1 base, with 25 bases between the two germline ends. Germline CDR1 SNHLY, CDR2 FYNNEI. The CDR3 sequence: CASSEGHVGFAFSAQETQYF. The CDR3 nucleotides read TGTGCCAGCAGTGAAGGTCACGTGGGTTTTGCATTCAGTGCCCAAGAGACCCAGTACTTC.

Points on this clone: The sample holds other DNA sequences that translate to the same CDR3. The V gene is TRBV28, the J gene TRBJ2-7, with D unclear. This CDR3 contains 12 residues. CDR1 and CDR2 (germline): MDHEN, SYDVKM. The V gene lost 4 bases and the J gene lost 0 bases, with 4 bases spanning the gap. CDR3 amino acids: CASSYSSYEQYF. Here the CDR3 DNA reads TGTGCCAGCAGTTATAGCTCCTACGAGCAGTACTTC.

The CDR3 loop reads CASSQEGGGGSYEQYF. In nucleotides, the CDR3 is TGTGCCAGCAGCCAAGAAGGAGGCGGGGGCTCCTACGAGCAGTACTTC. V usage is TRBV4-2 and J usage is TRBJ2-7, with TRBD2 matching over 7 bases. This CDR3 has 16 amino acids. With 0 bases clipped from V and 0 bases from J, the junction kept 5 bases outside the gene matches. Germline V gene data show CDR1 as LGHNA and CDR2 as YNFKEQ.

V is TRBV7-8 and J is TRBJ2-2; no firm D call. V lost 5 bases, J lost 6 bases, and 7 bases lay in between. The CDR3 has 12 amino acids. Germline CDR1 and CDR2: SGHVS and FQNEAQ. In DNA, the CDR3 is TGTGCCAGCAGCAAGGTGGCCGGGGAGCTGTTTTTT. It specifies CASSKVAGELFF.

Remarks on this clone: This sequence may be a read error, since a much larger clone differs from it by one base. This same CDR3 is encoded by further DNA sequences in the sample. The V gene is TRBV7-9, the J gene TRBJ2-5; 7 positions match TRBD1. Germline CDR1 SEHNR, CDR2 FQNEAQ (reference sequence). Trimming took 3 bases from V and 2 from J; bases not matched to a gene: 0. The CDR3 has 13 amino acids. The CDR3 coding sequence is TGTGCCAGCAGCTTGGGACAGCAAGAGACCCAGTACTTC. It encodes CASSLGQQETQYF.

The V and J genes are TRBV19 and TRBJ2-3; D might be TRBD1 or TRBD2, each matching 6 bases. The length of the CDR3 is 16 residues. Per germline, CDR1 LNHDA and CDR2 SQIVND (reference sequence). The V end lost 3 bases, the J end lost 0 bases, and 13 bases lay between the germline ends. CDR3 region: CASSMRGATSTDTQYF. Written as DNA, the CDR3 is TGTGCCAGTAGTATGAGGGGGGCGACTAGCACAGATACGCAGTATTTT. Supplemented by reference TRBV19 and TRBJ2-3, the full variable domain reads DGGITQSPKYLFRKEGQNVTLSCEQNLNHDAMYWYRQDPGQGLRLIYYSQIVNDFQKGDIAEGYSVSREKKESFPLTVTSAQKNPTAFYLCASSMRGATSTDTQYFGPGTRLTVL.

CDR3 loop: CASSELGGRPDTQYF. DNA for the CDR3: TGTGCCAGCAGCGAATTGGGCGGGAGACCAGATACGCAGTATTTT. The chain combines TRBV5-4 with TRBJ2-3; 7 bases are a match to TRBD2. CDR3 length: 15 residues. Germline CDR1 and CDR2: SGHNT and YYREEE (reference sequence). V was pared by 4 bases and J by 4 bases, with 9 bases of the junction left unmatched.

The rearrangement uses TRBV5-1 and TRBJ2-1; D unclear. Germline CDR1 reads SGHRS; CDR2 reads YFSETQ. This CDR3 is built from 17 residues. V was trimmed by 5 bases and J by 1 base, leaving 19 bases between them. The CDR3 protein is CASSPNSPPKSYNEQFF. CDR3 in DNA: TGCGCCAGCAGTCCTAACTCTCCCCCCAAGTCCTACAATGAGCAGTTCTTC.

This clone was recorded a few times. The chain is built from TRBV19 and TRBJ1-1, with D unclear. V lost 2 bases and J lost 6, with 7 bases in between. This CDR3 is 12 amino acids long. Germline loops: CDR1 LNHDA, CDR2 SQIVND (reference sequence). CDR3 region: CASSISVAEAFF. DNA for the CDR3: TGTGCCAGTAGTATATCCGTCGCTGAAGCTTTCTTT. Supplemented by reference TRBV19 and TRBJ1-1, the full variable domain reads DGGITQSPKYLFRKEGQNVTLSCEQNLNHDAMYWYRQDPGQGLRLIYYSQIVNDFQKGDIAEGYSVSREKKESFPLTVTSAQKNPTAFYLCASSISVAEAFFGQGTRLTVV.

J is TRBJ2-7 and V is TRBV2; unclear D gene. Germline V CDR1 and CDR2: SNHLY, FYNNEI. V dropped 3 bases and J dropped 0 bases, with 12 bases sitting between them. CDR3 size: 15 residues. CDR3: CASSEGRTRSYEQYF. The CDR3, as DNA: TGTGCCAGCAGTGAGGGTAGGACCCGCTCCTACGAGCAGTACTTC.

The chain has TRBV15 and TRBJ1-5; D gene unclear. The V gene's germline CDR1 is LNHNV and CDR2 YYDKDF (reference sequence). V was clipped by 0 bases and J by 2 bases, with 11 bases between them. The CDR3 sequence is 16 residues long. CDR3 in DNA: TGTGCCACCAGCAGAGATGTTCGCAGACGCAATCAGCCCCAGCATTTT. Translating it yields CATSRDVRRRNQPQHF.

This chain uses TRBV29-1 with TRBJ2-5, with TRBD1 matching over 10 bases. The end of the DNA aligns better with TRBJ2-7, so the J call may be wrong. Germline V gives CDR1 SQVTM, CDR2 ANQGSEA. This CDR3 contains 13 residues. In DNA form, the CDR3 reads TGCAGCGTATCGGGACAGGGGATCTACGAGCAGTACTTC. The encoded protein is CSVSGQGIYEQYF.

The chain couples TRBV2 to TRBJ2-3, with D tentatively TRBD1 (5 bases). V lost 6 bases to trimming and J lost 5 bases, with 9 bases between them. The CDR3 is made up of 12 amino acids. Germline V CDR1 and CDR2: SNHLY, FYNNEI. CDR3 protein: CASSRALDTQYF. The CDR3 DNA is TGTGCCAGCAGCAGGGCCCTAGATACGCAGTATTTT.

V is TRBV5-1 and J is TRBJ2-7; D possibly corresponds to TRBD1 (6 bases). The CDR3 has 16 amino acids. The V end was cut by 0 bases, the J end by 0 bases, with 13 bases between. The germline V gene encodes CDR1 SGHRS and CDR2 YFSETQ. CDR3: CASSLVGGSTSYEQYF. The CDR3, as DNA: TGCGCCAGCAGCTTGGTTGGGGGCTCCACCTCCTACGAGCAGTACTTC.